The 8 T cell receptor beta chains below were found in one sample sequenced in a study of T cells in localized non-small cell lung cancer. Here immunoSEQ multiplex PCR was the method, and the copy in TCRdb shows in-frame clones only, minus some. The sample shows around 30,000 clones, approximately 92% of them seen only once. Specimen: peripheral blood mononuclear cells, collected before any cancer treatment. These receptors were taken from a woman aged 35 to 69 with stage III lung adenocarcinoma.

The chain links TRBV5-8 to TRBJ2-7, with 12 bases identical to TRBD2. After removal of 2 bases from V and 2 bases from J, the junction contained 11 bases not matched to a gene. The CDR3 has 18 residues. Germline V CDR1 and CDR2: SGHTS, YDEGEE. CDR3 DNA sequence: TGTGCCAGCAGCTTTACTAGCGGGGGGAACCGGTTTACCTACGAGCAGTACTTC. Translated, it gives CASSFTSGGNRFTYEQYF. Based on the CDR3 plus reference TRBV5-8 and TRBJ2-7, the full variable domain is EAGVTQSPTHLIKTRGQQATLRCSPISGHTSVYWYQQALGLGLQFLLWYDEGEERNRGNFPPRFSGRQFPNYSSELNVNALELEDSALYLCASSFTSGGNRFTYEQYFGPGTRLTVT.

In nucleotides, the CDR3 is TGTGCCAGCAGCCCCATCCTAGGGGCTAACACTGAAGCTTTCTTT. Its protein product is CASSPILGANTEAFF. This chain connects TRBV7-8 to TRBJ1-1; tentatively, D is TRBD1 (5 bases). There are 15 residues in the CDR3. V was shortened by 5 bases and J by 2 bases, with 15 bases between the two germline ends. Germline lookup yields CDR1 SGHVS and CDR2 FQNEAQ.

The chain links TRBV4-2 to TRBJ1-2; TRBD1 matches 7 bases. This CDR3 has 15 residues. The junction had 8 bases not matched to a gene; V was cut back by 0 bases and J by 7 bases. CDR1 LGHNA and CDR2 YNFKEQ come from the germline V gene. The CDR3 loop reads CASSQDPDRVGGYTF. The CDR3 nucleotides read TGTGCCAGCAGCCAAGATCCCGACAGGGTGGGTGGCTACACCTTC.

The gene calls are TRBV10-2 and TRBJ1-1; D perhaps matches TRBD1 (5 bases). Trimming shortened V by 8 bases and J by 3 bases, and 13 bases separated the two germline ends. Germline V CDR1 and CDR2: WSHSY, SAAADI. There are 13 residues in the CDR3. CDR3: CASGGQVYTEAFF. In nucleotides, the CDR3 is TGCGCCAGCGGTGGACAAGTTTACACTGAAGCTTTCTTT.

The table lists this clone with a count of one. The V call is TRBV7-2, the J call TRBJ2-1; the match to TRBD2 covers 8 bases. CDR1 and CDR2 (germline): SGHTA, FQGNSA. V trimming: 6 bases; J trimming: 2 bases; junction bases outside the gene matches: 6. The CDR3 runs to 15 residues. The CDR3 here is CASREAGGPYNEQFF. CDR3 in DNA: TGTGCCAGCAGGGAGGCGGGGGGTCCCTACAATGAGCAGTTCTTC.

The chain couples TRBV30 to TRBJ2-1; tentative D call: TRBD2 (6 bases). The CDR3 is 17 amino acids. CDR1 is GTSNPN, CDR2 SVGIG, per germline (reference sequence). V was clipped by 3 bases and J by 0 bases, with 18 bases between them. CDR3 sequence: CAWSQRLDSLSYNEQFF. The CDR3 DNA reads as TGTGCCTGGAGCCAAAGACTAGATTCCCTCTCCTACAATGAGCAGTTCTTC. The variable domain in full, with the rest retrieved from reference TRBV30 and TRBJ2-1, is SQTIHQWPATLVQPVGSPLSLECTVEGTSNPNLYWYRQAAGRGLQLLFYSVGIGQISSEVPQNLSASRPQDRQFILSSKKLLLSDSGFYLCAWSQRLDSLSYNEQFFGPGTRLTVL.

The chain couples TRBV18 to TRBJ2-7, with 10 bases aligning to TRBD1. The CDR3 contains 16 residues. Looked up from germline, CDR1 is KGHSH and CDR2 is LQKENI. J was trimmed by 7 bases and V by 0 bases; bases with no gene match: 9. CDR3 region: CASSPPETGGSGEQYF. CDR3 sequence (DNA): TGTGCCAGCTCACCACCCGAGACAGGGGGCTCGGGGGAGCAGTACTTC. The whole variable domain, remainder taken from reference TRBV18 and TRBJ2-7, is NAGVMQNPRHLVRRRGQEARLRCSPMKGHSHVYWYRQLPEEGLKFMVYLQKENIIDESGMPKERFSAEFPKEGPSILRIQQVVRGDSAAYFCASSPPETGGSGEQYFGPGTRLTVT.

The V and J genes are TRBV7-3 and TRBJ2-3; 9 nucleotides match TRBD2. Germline CDR1 and CDR2: SGHTA and FQGTGA. Losses at the gene ends were 3 bases for V and 2 bases for J; bases not matched to a gene: 6. There are 16 residues in the CDR3. CDR3 sequence reads: CASSFSGGPFTDTQYF. In DNA, the CDR3 is TGTGCCAGCAGCTTCAGCGGGGGGCCTTTCACAGATACGCAGTATTTT.